The 18 T cell receptor beta chains given below trace back to one sample, sequenced in a study of identical twins (dated by TCRdb to 2016 to 2017). The library came from 5' RACE. Sequencing was performed on an Illumina HiSeq 2000. TCRdb handled the public reads itself, with Q25 trimming in fastp and clone calling in MiXCR, and kept productive beta chains. Records with the same CDR3 protein are collapsed into one entry carrying the most frequent genes and DNA. This sample has hundreds of thousands of distinct CDR3 sequences in its table, and roughly 13% of those were observed once. About 9% of the sample is held by the ten biggest clonotypes. The sample taken for sequencing was memory (CD45RO+) T cells sorted from blood. Sample cell subset or site, as interpreted from the label and publication: CD45RO+ enriched T cells. These receptors were obtained from a woman under 30 in good health.

The chain carries TRBV5-1 and TRBJ2-7; perhaps TRBD1 as D (6 bases). Between the trimmed V and J ends, which lost 3 bases and 0 bases, there was a span of 16 bases. Germline V gene lookup returns CDR1 SGHRS and CDR2 YFSETQ. This CDR3 region has 16 residues. The CDR3 reads CASSWDGTQSSYEQYF. CDR3 DNA sequence: TGCGCCAGCAGCTGGGACGGGACACAGAGCTCCTACGAGCAGTACTTC.

The chain combines TRBV27 with TRBJ2-7; no reliable D call. V was trimmed by 4 bases and J by 2 bases, leaving 9 bases between them. The CDR3 extends over 13 amino acids. The germline V gene encodes CDR1 MNHEY and CDR2 SMNVEV (reference sequence). The CDR3 loop reads CASSSRLTYEQYF. The CDR3 coding sequence is TGTGCCAGCAGTTCCAGGCTAACCTACGAGCAGTACTTC.

This clonotype was observed a handful of times. The chain is built from TRBV9 and TRBJ1-1, with D tentatively TRBD1 (5 bases). CDR3 length: 14 residues. V lost 3 bases and J lost 0, with 9 bases in between. Germline loops: CDR1 SGDLS, CDR2 YYNGEE. This CDR3 is CASSAGYVNTEAFF. The CDR3 DNA reads TGTGCCAGCAGCGCAGGGTATGTGAACACTGAAGCTTTCTTT.

This clonotype was picked up many times. This chain links TRBV20-1 with TRBJ2-3, with 9 bases lining up with TRBD2. The CDR3 runs 14 residues. CDR1 and CDR2 (germline): DFQATT, SNEGSKA (reference sequence). V lost 6 bases, J lost 1 base, and 5 bases stayed unmatched. CDR3 in DNA: TGCAGTGCCTCGGGACTAGCAGGCACAGATACGCAGTATTTT. Amino acid sequence: CSASGLAGTDTQYF.

The CDR3 nucleotides are TGCAGTGCTAGAGTTGGAGGTCCCGGGGAGCTGTTTTTT. Translation gives CSARVGGPGELFF. The rearrangement joins TRBV20-1 to TRBJ2-2, with D perhaps matching TRBD2 (5 bases). CDR3 length: 13 residues. Trimming removed 1 base from V and 6 bases from J, with 9 bases in between. CDR1 is DFQATT and CDR2 is SNEGSKA in the germline V gene (reference sequence).

The chain is built from TRBV27 and TRBJ2-6; D not resolved. The CDR3 is 18 amino acids. CDR1 MNHEY and CDR2 SMNVEV come from the germline V gene (reference sequence). Trimming took 5 bases from V and 3 from J, leaving 20 bases between them. The CDR3 here is CASSKLDRSLHGANVLTF. In DNA, the CDR3 is TGTGCCAGCAGTAAGCTGGACCGTTCCCTCCATGGGGCCAACGTCCTGACTTTC.

This clonotype was seen repeatedly, ten times or more. The chain uses TRBV5-1 and TRBJ1-5, with a tentative D call TRBD1 (5 bases). V lost 4 bases and J 3 bases, leaving 11 bases between the germline ends. The CDR3 is made up of 14 amino acids. The germline V gene has CDR1 SGHRS and CDR2 YFSETQ. In DNA, the CDR3 is TGCGCCAGCAGCCAGGGAGGGACCAATCAGCCCCAGCATTTT. It is translated as CASSQGGTNQPQHF.

This clonotype was seen at least ten times. V usage is TRBV20-1 and J usage is TRBJ1-3, with D uncertain. Trimming pared 3 bases from V and 4 bases from J, leaving 10 bases between. CDR1 is DFQATT and CDR2 is SNEGSKA in the germline V gene (reference sequence). The CDR3 has 13 residues. CDR3 loop: CSASERRGNTIYF. CDR3 in DNA: TGCAGTGCTAGCGAGCGGCGAGGAAACACCATATATTTT.

The sample holds a few counts of this clonotype. V is TRBV20-1 and J is TRBJ1-6, with D tentatively TRBD1 (6 bases). Germline lookup yields CDR1 DFQATT and CDR2 SNEGSKA (reference sequence). The CDR3 loop spans 14 amino acids. Trimming removed 3 bases at V and 9 bases at J, with 15 bases between. The CDR3, as DNA: TGCAGTGCTAGCGCAGGGGATGTAGCTTCACCCCTCCACTTT. It yields the protein CSASAGDVASPLHF.

V usage is TRBV7-2 and J usage is TRBJ1-4; weak D call: TRBD1 (5 bases). Germline CDR1 is SGHTA and CDR2 is FQGNSA. This CDR3 region has 14 residues. Trimming stripped 3 bases from V and 7 bases from J, with 12 bases between. In DNA, the CDR3 is TGTGCCAGCAGCTTTCCGGGACTCACTGAAAAACTGTTTTTT. Translating gives CASSFPGLTEKLFF.

The chain carries TRBV20-1 and TRBJ2-1; 7 bases line up with TRBD2. There are 12 residues in the CDR3. Looked up from germline, CDR1 is DFQATT and CDR2 is SNEGSKA (reference sequence). V was pared by 0 bases and J by 9 bases, with 2 bases of the junction left unmatched. The CDR3 DNA sequence: TGCAGTGCTAGAGAGCGGGGGAGTGAGCAGTTCTTC. This sequence encodes CSARERGSEQFF.

This clonotype appeared a few times. This CDR3 is CASSLDVETQYF. The CDR3 DNA is TGTGCCAGCAGCTTAGATGTAGAGACCCAGTACTTC. This sequence joins TRBV11-3 and TRBJ2-5, with no clear D. Germline assignment: CDR1 SGHNT and CDR2 YENEEA. The CDR3 covers 12 residues. The V end was cut by 0 bases, the J end by 4 bases, with 3 bases between.

This clonotype was counted only a few times. This sequence joins TRBV7-9 and TRBJ2-7, with a weak D call TRBD2 (5 bases). This CDR3 has 15 residues. V lost 2 bases to trimming and J lost 6 bases, with 17 bases between them. From germline, CDR1 is SEHNR and CDR2 FQNEAQ (reference sequence). In DNA, the CDR3 is TGTGCCAGCAGCTTAAACATTGGACTTGTCGGCGAGCAGTACTTC. Translating it yields CASSLNIGLVGEQYF.

The chain carries TRBV14 and TRBJ2-7; 8 bases match TRBD2. The CDR3 is made up of 14 amino acids. V lost 4 bases to trimming and J lost 5 bases; unmatched junction nucleotides: 7. Germline V gene sequence: CDR1 SGHDN, CDR2 FVKESK. CDR3: CASSLIAGSDEQYF. Written as DNA, the CDR3 is TGTGCCAGCAGCCTTATAGCGGGAAGTGACGAGCAGTACTTC. Drawing the rest from reference TRBV14 and TRBJ2-7, the complete variable domain is EAGVTQFPSHSVIEKGQTVTLRCDPISGHDNLYWYRRVMGKEIKFLLHFVKESKQDESGMPNNRFLAERTGGTYSTLKVQPAELEDSGVYFCASSLIAGSDEQYFGPGTRLTVT.

There are a few counts of this clonotype. This chain joins TRBV20-1 and TRBJ2-7; 9 bases match TRBD1. Unmatched junction bases numbered 19, after V lost 6 bases and J lost 7 bases. The CDR3 consists of 16 residues. Germline-derived CDR1 and CDR2 are DFQATT and SNEGSKA (reference sequence). CDR3 bases: TGCAGTGCCGGACCACCCCGAACAGGGGGCGCGGGAGAGCAGTACTTC. This sequence encodes CSAGPPRTGGAGEQYF.

The table lists this clonotype with a few counts. The chain links TRBV7-2 to TRBJ2-2; tentative D call: TRBD2 (5 bases). Germline CDR1 reads SGHTA; CDR2 reads FQGNSA. V lost 5 bases to trimming and J lost 9 bases, with 10 bases between them. This CDR3 region has 12 residues. The CDR3 sequence is CASSRGPRELFF. The CDR3 region has the DNA TGTGCCAGCAGCCGCGGGCCCCGGGAGCTGTTTTTT. Filled out from reference TRBV7-2 and TRBJ2-2, the complete variable domain reads GAGVSQSPSNKVTEKGKDVELRCDPISGHTALYWYRQSLGQGLEFLIYFQGNSAPDKSGLPSDRFSAERTGGSVSTLTIQRTQQEDSAVYLCASSRGPRELFFGEGSRLTVL.

Only a few counts were recorded for this clonotype. The J gene is TRBJ2-3, the V gene TRBV5-1; D gene ambiguous. V lost 0 bases, J lost 1 base, and 6 bases lay in between. The CDR3 sequence is 14 residues long. CDR1 and CDR2 (germline): SGHRS, YFSETQ. This chain's CDR3 is CASSLGTRTDTQYF. The CDR3, as DNA: TGCGCCAGCAGCTTGGGGACCCGCACAGATACGCAGTATTTT.

The rearrangement uses TRBV3-1 and TRBJ2-2, with D perhaps matching TRBD2 (5 bases). Germline CDR1 reads LGHDT; CDR2 reads YNNKEL (reference sequence). The CDR3 loop spans 13 amino acids. V lost 6 bases and J lost 7, with 12 bases in between. The CDR3 DNA sequence: TGTGCCAGCAGGAACAACGAGGGCGGGGAGCTGTTTTTT. Protein sequence: CASRNNEGGELFF.